Presented here are 25 T cell receptor beta chains from one specimen sequenced in a study of blood T cells in healthy people across ages (dated by TCRdb to the mid-2010s). Library preparation used 5' RACE. Sequencing used an Illumina HiSeq 2500. A second PCR of roughly 6 to 11 cycles was performed with a sample-barcoded 5' primer and a J-beta primer mix. TCRdb passed the public sequencing reads through fastp at Q25 and MiXCR, retaining productive beta sequences. Each record represents a unique CDR3 protein, reported with the most common genes and DNA among its rows. The sample yields around 1.7 million distinct CDR3 sequences; 28% were counted once. The ten biggest clones cover about 8% of the sample. The sequenced material came from blood. Receptor source: a woman aged 25 to 39 in good health.

At least ten counts were recorded for this clonotype. The V and J genes are TRBV20-1 and TRBJ2-5; 8 bases line up with TRBD2. J lost 5 bases, V lost 8 bases, and 4 bases had no gene match. The CDR3 is 11 residues long. Germline V gene data show CDR1 as DFQATT and CDR2 as SNEGSKA (reference sequence). Written as DNA, the CDR3 is TGCAGTACCCGGGAGGGGGAGACCCAGTACTTC. The encoded protein is CSTREGETQYF.

Only a few counts were recorded for this clonotype. The V gene is TRBV28, the J gene TRBJ2-7; the match to TRBD1 covers 8 bases. V was pared by 5 bases and J by 4 bases, with 10 bases of the junction left unmatched. CDR1 MDHEN and CDR2 SYDVKM come from the germline V gene. CDR3 length: 15 amino acids. Written as DNA, the CDR3 is TGTGCCAGCAGTACGGACAGGGAACTTACTTACGAGCAGTACTTC. Translating gives CASSTDRELTYEQYF.

This sequence joins TRBV5-1 and TRBJ2-3; D unclear. Per the germline V gene, CDR1 is SGHRS and CDR2 is YFSETQ. V lost 0 bases, J lost 2 bases, and 10 bases lay in between. The CDR3 covers 15 residues. As DNA, the CDR3 is TGCGCCAGCAGCTTGGGGCACCAAACCACAGATACGCAGTATTTT. The encoded protein is CASSLGHQTTDTQYF.

The V gene is TRBV28, the J gene TRBJ2-4; weak D call: TRBD2 (5 bases). V lost 3 bases and J 1 base, leaving 16 bases between the germline ends. Germline lookup yields CDR1 MDHEN and CDR2 SYDVKM. CDR3 size: 17 residues. The CDR3 spells CASSLGGWRSAKNIQYF. CDR3 sequence (DNA): TGTGCCAGCAGTTTGGGCGGGTGGCGGTCGGCCAAAAACATTCAGTACTTC.

The chain is built from TRBV7-9 and TRBJ2-5, with 9 bases lining up with TRBD1. Germline values: CDR1 SEHNR, CDR2 FQNEAQ (reference sequence). Trimming took 8 bases from V and 5 from J; bases not matched to a gene: 12. The CDR3 is 15 amino acids. The CDR3 sequence: CASGTGQGASETQYF. In DNA form, the CDR3 reads TGTGCCAGCGGGACAGGGCAGGGGGCATCGGAGACCCAGTACTTC.

Worth noting for this clonotype: The germline gene is not matched at one end of the junction; a read error may be the cause. The J gene is TRBJ1-1, the V gene TRBV20-1; a possible D gene is TRBD1 (6 bases). The CDR3 contains 13 residues. From germline, CDR1 is DFQATT and CDR2 SNEGSKA (reference sequence). This CDR3 reads CSAGQKLNTESFF. The CDR3 DNA reads TGCAGTGCTGGACAGAAGCTGAACACTGAATCTTTCTTT.

This clonotype was seen at least ten times. The gene calls are TRBV6-5 and TRBJ2-7; possibly TRBD1 or TRBD2 for D (6 bases each). CDR1 is MNHEY and CDR2 is SVGAGI in the germline V gene. The germline V and J ends were trimmed by 7 bases and 8 bases, with 12 bases remaining between them. The CDR3 is made up of 11 amino acids. CDR3 loop: CASTSGDKQYF. The CDR3 region has the DNA TGTGCCAGCACATCGGGGGACAAGCAGTACTTC.

V is TRBV29-1 and J is TRBJ2-3, with 12 bases matching TRBD1. This CDR3 comprises 15 residues. The germline V gene encodes CDR1 SQVTM and CDR2 ANQGSEA. The ends lost 6 bases at V and 1 base at J; junction bases unmatched: 5. The CDR3 region has the DNA TGCAGCGTGGGACAGGGGGCGTTGGGCACAGATACGCAGTATTTT. It is translated as CSVGQGALGTDTQYF.

This clonotype was seen a handful of times. This chain joins TRBV28 and TRBJ2-7, with D maybe TRBD1 (6 bases). Trimming left V 5 bases short and J 0 bases short, with 26 bases between. The CDR3 is made up of 19 amino acids. CDR1 is MDHEN and CDR2 is SYDVKM in the germline V gene. CDR3 in DNA: TGTGCCAGCAGTCAGGGGCAGGGTCCCCTGCCCCCTAGCTCCTACGAGCAGTACTTC. Translation: CASSQGQGPLPPSSYEQYF.

The CDR3 reads CATRAGNTDTQYF. CDR3 coding DNA: TGTGCCACCCGGGCAGGGAACACAGATACGCAGTATTTT. The rearrangement joins TRBV24-1 to TRBJ2-3; D is possibly TRBD1 (5 bases). Trimming took 9 bases from V and 2 from J, leaving 11 bases between them. Germline lookup yields CDR1 KGHDR and CDR2 SFDVKD. This CDR3 is built from 13 residues.

The rearrangement joins TRBV20-1 to TRBJ2-1, with 8 bases matching TRBD1. J lost 3 bases, V lost 3 bases, and 4 bases had no gene match. CDR1 and CDR2 (germline): DFQATT, SNEGSKA (reference sequence). This CDR3 region has 14 residues. CDR3 in DNA: TGCAGTGCTAGGGGGACAGGAGACTACAATGAGCAGTTCTTC. Residues: CSARGTGDYNEQFF.

This chain joins TRBV5-1 and TRBJ2-1; D might be TRBD2 (7 bases). V was pared by 7 bases and J by 2 bases, with 13 bases between. The V gene's germline CDR1 is SGHRS and CDR2 YFSETQ. This CDR3 region has 14 residues. DNA for the CDR3: TGCGCCAGCTGCGGGGGCTCAGCCTACAATGAGCAGTTCTTC. Translating gives CASCGGSAYNEQFF.

This chain connects TRBV7-9 to TRBJ2-3, with 7 bases aligning to TRBD1. With V trimmed by 4 bases and J by 2 bases, 3 bases remained unmatched. This CDR3 comprises 14 residues. Germline V CDR1 and CDR2: SEHNR, FQNEAQ (reference sequence). This CDR3 reads CASSSTGDTDTQYF. The CDR3 coding sequence is TGTGCCAGCAGCTCTACAGGGGACACAGATACGCAGTATTTT.

J is TRBJ2-4 and V is TRBV28; D possibly corresponds to TRBD2 (6 bases). The CDR3 covers 14 residues. Deletions cut 2 bases from V and 5 bases from J, with 10 bases between. Germline loops: CDR1 MDHEN, CDR2 SYDVKM. The CDR3 nucleotides are TGTGCCAGCAGTTTAGGAGGGCCCCAAAACATTCAGTACTTC. Translated: CASSLGGPQNIQYF.

This clonotype was found a few times. The chain carries TRBV4-2 and TRBJ2-7; 10 nucleotides line up with TRBD2. Germline V lookup: CDR1 LGHNA, CDR2 YNFKEQ. Trimming cost V 1 base and J 2 bases; bases outside gene matches: 2. The CDR3 has 15 residues. CDR3 sequence reads: CASSQVGTSAYEQYF. The CDR3 nucleotides read TGTGCCAGCAGCCAAGTGGGGACTAGCGCCTACGAGCAGTACTTC.

This chain links TRBV1 with TRBJ2-5; TRBD2 is the table's D call, not checked against the DNA. TRBV1 is deemed a pseudogene. This CDR3 is 15 amino acids long. The CDR3 region has the DNA TGCACCAGCAGCCTTACCTGGACTAGTCGGGAGACCCAGTACTTC. Translating it yields CTSSLTWTSRETQYF.

This chain uses TRBV28 with TRBJ2-7; no reliable D call. Trimming left V 2 bases short and J 6 bases short, with 11 bases between. The germline CDR1 and CDR2 sequences are MDHEN and SYDVKM. The CDR3 extends over 13 amino acids. CDR3 nucleotides: TGTGCCAGCAGTTTAATCACCGACGGCGAGCAGTACTTC. Residues: CASSLITDGEQYF. The full variable domain, with the rest looked up from reference TRBV28 and TRBJ2-7, is DVKVTQSSRYLVKRTGEKVFLECVQDMDHENMFWYRQDPGLGLRLIYFSYDVKMKEKGDIPEGYSVSREKKERFSLILESASTNQTSMYLCASSLITDGEQYFGPGTRLTVT.

The V gene is TRBV27, the J gene TRBJ1-4; 9 nucleotides align to TRBD1. Germline-derived CDR1 and CDR2 are MNHEY and SMNVEV (reference sequence). The CDR3 length is 15 residues. The J segment lost 8 bases and the V segment lost 3 bases, leaving 7 bases of the junction unmatched. DNA of the CDR3: TGTGCCAGCAGTTTTGAAGGACAGGGGCGGGAAAAACTGTTTTTT. The encoded protein is CASSFEGQGREKLFF.

The sample holds a few counts of this clonotype. The rearrangement links TRBV7-9 to TRBJ2-3; D not certain. Trimming pared 5 bases from V and 9 bases from J, leaving 12 bases between. The germline V gene has CDR1 SEHNR and CDR2 FQNEAQ (reference sequence). The CDR3 has 12 amino acids. CDR3 sequence: CASSQDRVTQYF. The CDR3 DNA reads TGTGCCAGCAGCCAGGACCGGGTCACGCAGTATTTT.

The rearrangement joins TRBV28 to TRBJ2-5; TRBD1 is a possible D gene (6 bases). Germline V lookup: CDR1 MDHEN, CDR2 SYDVKM. V lost 7 bases and J 1 base, leaving 16 bases between the germline ends. The CDR3 is made up of 15 amino acids. CDR3 in DNA: TGTGCCAGCAAAACAGGGTTAGATCCCCAAGAGACCCAGTACTTC. It encodes CASKTGLDPQETQYF.

The chain carries TRBV5-1 and TRBJ1-1; unclear D gene. Germline V lookup: CDR1 SGHRS, CDR2 YFSETQ. The CDR3 contains 11 residues. V shed 0 bases and J shed 10 bases, with 7 bases lying between them. CDR3 in amino acids: CASSLEGSAFF. The CDR3 nucleotides read TGCGCCAGCAGCTTGGAGGGTTCAGCTTTCTTT.

The chain recombines TRBV4-3 with TRBJ2-1; 8 bases are a match to TRBD2. The CDR3 totals 16 residues. V lost 0 bases, J lost 7 bases, and 8 bases stayed unmatched. Germline CDR1 is LGHNA and CDR2 is YSLEER. CDR3 sequence (DNA): TGCGCCAGCAGCCAAGATTCGGGACTAGGAGCTAATGAGCAGTTCTTC. The encoded protein is CASSQDSGLGANEQFF.

This clonotype was counted many times. The genes are TRBV7-9 and TRBJ2-7, with D hard to call. CDR3 length: 14 amino acids. From germline, CDR1 is SEHNR and CDR2 FQNEAQ (reference sequence). The V and J ends lost 5 bases and 2 bases respectively, with 13 bases between them. The CDR3 DNA sequence: TGTGCCAGCAGCGCAGTAGGGTCCCCCTACGAGCAGTACTTC. This translates into CASSAVGSPYEQYF.

This clonotype has only a few counts. The chain has TRBV3-1 and TRBJ2-1, with D perhaps TRBD1 (6 bases). V was shortened by 5 bases and J by 3 bases, with 11 bases between the two germline ends. Germline assignment: CDR1 LGHDT and CDR2 YNNKEL (reference sequence). This CDR3 is 14 amino acids long. CDR3 DNA sequence: TGTGCCAGCAGCTATTTGGGACACTACAATGAGCAGTTCTTC. As protein: CASSYLGHYNEQFF.

This clonotype has only a few counts. This chain joins TRBV7-9 and TRBJ2-7; 8 bases align to TRBD1. The CDR3 is made up of 15 amino acids. Germline V gene sequence: CDR1 SEHNR, CDR2 FQNEAQ (reference sequence). V was pared by 0 bases and J by 6 bases, with 7 bases of the junction left unmatched. CDR3 DNA sequence: TGTGCCAGCAGCTTAGCGCGAGGACAGGGCGGCGAGCAGTACTTC. This encodes CASSLARGQGGEQYF.